The T cell receptor (beta chain) described here comes from a study of blood T cell repertoires in COVID-19 (dated by TCRdb to about 2020). Describing the broader study: Samples from collaborators originated in the United States, Italy and Spain and spanned both the acute and convalescent phases of COVID-19. The material from the prospective study consisted of cDNA or gDNA derived from T cells, B-cell-depleted T cells, or PBMCs. Deeply sampled blood TCRbeta repertoires from subjects exposed to, actively infected with, or recovered from COVID-19 were included in the dataset. The repertoires were released in a freely available public database intended as a resource for research on the immune response to SARS-CoV-2. The samples were drawn from two sources: the first 160 participants of the ongoing ImmuneRACE study, and 1,254 subjects contributed by 6 global collaborators. Nearly every sample came with metadata listing a de-identified subject ID, COVID-19 status, age in years and sex. Where HLA class I and class II types were available, the types were taken from metadata supplied by the sample provider, not from assay-based typing. General conclusions and limits of the study: The amount of clinical and demographic metadata varied by source and participant and was provided uncurated.

The collaborating institutions used their own protocols to collect whole blood in K2EDTA tubes. For TCRbeta analysis, collaborator samples were shipped as frozen whole blood, as isolated PBMCs, or as DNA extracted from either sample type. TCRbeta CDR3 regions were amplified from genomic DNA by means of the immunoSEQ Assay, a bias-controlled multiplex PCR. Processing in the source paper ran as follows. Within the assay, amplification of reference gene primers was used to estimate how many nucleated cells each sample contained. Sequence reads were collapsed and filtered to measure the absolute abundance of every unique TCRbeta CDR3 rearrangement. For each sample, productive Simpson clonality was calculated as the square root of Simpson's diversity index over productive rearrangements. Drawn from immuneACCESS, this table holds only the in-frame rearrangements with V and J called that TCRdb kept. Clones are partly lost; checked studies trace under half to an unresolved V gene and leave the rest unexplained. The DNA was the basis for D and trimming; V, J and clone size are from that table. The sample table shows about 240,000 clones, and 80% to 90% are seen once. Of the sample, approximately 4.8% falls within the top ten clones.

Notes on this clone: Its cognate antigen has yet to be identified. A junction end diverges from the germline sequence, so it may reflect a read error.

From a lookup of the germline V gene, CDR1 and CDR2 are SGHTA and FQGNSA. From its cysteine to its phenylalanine, the CDR3 spans 13 amino acids. Just the 39-base CDR3 DNA is kept, in frame starting at base 1. Material for sequencing was peripheral blood. The chain is encoded by TRBV7-2 joined to TRBJ2-7; possibly the D gene is TRBD1, per 5 matching bases. The receptor was isolated from an older woman with acute or convalescent COVID-19. The CDR3 region reads CASSKAAGYVGHF. At the DNA level, the sequence is TGTGCCAGCAGCAAGGCGGCAGGGTATGTGGGTCACTTC.